The 32 T cell receptor beta chains presented below share a single source sample, sequenced in a study of Tregs in tolerant kidney transplant recipients. Using immunoSEQ multiplex PCR, the repertoire was profiled, and TCRdb retains in-frame clones only, with some absent. The sample has roughly 250,000 clones; about four fifths are singletons. The sample taken for sequencing was CD4+ T cells from blood. The source of these receptors is a human donor in good health.

This chain links TRBV9 with TRBJ2-2; 8 bases match TRBD1. The V and J ends lost 3 bases and 1 base, in that order; junction bases with no gene match: 5. The CDR3 totals 16 residues. The germline gives CDR1 SGDLS, CDR2 YYNGEE. CDR3 amino acids: CASSDGDRLNTGELFF. The CDR3 nucleotides read TGTGCCAGCAGCGATGGGGACAGGTTGAACACCGGGGAGCTGTTTTTT.

V usage is TRBV19 and J usage is TRBJ1-1; D uncertain. The CDR3 extends over 14 amino acids. Per germline, CDR1 LNHDA and CDR2 SQIVND (reference sequence). V was cut by 6 bases and J by 0 bases, with 11 bases left in between. The CDR3 DNA is TGTGCCAGTAGGCCCGTGGCGATGAACACTGAAGCTTTCTTT. Translated, it gives CASRPVAMNTEAFF.

The chain has TRBV10-3 and TRBJ2-7; D remains unclear. Germline assignment: CDR1 ENHRY and CDR2 SYGVKD. The CDR3 is 14 residues long. Trimming cost V 0 bases and J 2 bases, with 8 bases left between them. This chain's CDR3 is CAISESLSTYEQYF. The CDR3 nucleotides read TGTGCCATCAGTGAGTCACTGTCGACCTACGAGCAGTACTTC.

This clone was observed once. As DNA, the CDR3 is TGTGCCAGCAGCCGTGACACCTCGAACACTGAAGCTTTCTTT. Protein product: CASSRDTSNTEAFF. J is TRBJ1-1 and V is TRBV5-5; D is undetermined. Trimming removed 4 bases at V and 1 base at J, with 11 bases between. The V gene's germline CDR1 is SGHKS and CDR2 YYEKEE (reference sequence). There are 14 residues in the CDR3.

The chain uses TRBV7-9 and TRBJ2-7; D gene ambiguous. V lost 1 base and J lost 3, with 10 bases in between. The germline V gene encodes CDR1 SEHNR and CDR2 FQNEAQ (reference sequence). This CDR3 comprises 14 residues. This chain's CDR3 is CASSLVGVNYEQYF. The CDR3 DNA reads as TGTGCCAGCAGCTTAGTGGGCGTGAACTACGAGCAGTACTTC.

The table lists this clone with a count of one. CDR3 in amino acids: CASTRNRNEKLFF. CDR3 in DNA: TGTGCCAGCACTCGGAACCGTAATGAAAAACTGTTTTTT. V and J are TRBV25-1 and TRBJ1-4, with D unresolved. The germline CDR1 and CDR2 sequences are MGHDK and SYGVNS. CDR3 length: 13 amino acids. The germline V and J ends were trimmed by 7 bases and 4 bases, with 10 bases remaining between them.

This chain uses TRBV6-6 with TRBJ1-3, with 9 positions matching TRBD1. Germline loops: CDR1 MNHNY, CDR2 SVGAGI (reference sequence). The CDR3 contains 15 residues. The V and J ends lost 6 bases and 0 bases, in that order; junction bases with no gene match: 3. The CDR3 protein is CASRPQGASGNTIYF. CDR3 DNA: TGTGCCAGCAGACCACAGGGGGCCTCTGGAAACACCATATATTTT.

The J gene is TRBJ2-7, the V gene TRBV5-1, with a weak D call TRBD1 (5 bases). Trimming left V 4 bases short and J 1 base short, with 9 bases between. Germline lookup yields CDR1 SGHRS and CDR2 YFSETQ. This CDR3 spans 13 amino acids. CDR3 region: CASSGDSSYEQYF. Here the CDR3 DNA reads TGCGCCAGCAGCGGCGACAGTTCCTACGAGCAGTACTTC. Variable domain in full (rest from reference TRBV5-1 and TRBJ2-7): KAGVTQTPRYLIKTRGQQVTLSCSPISGHRSVSWYQQTPGQGLQFLFEYFSETQRNKGNFPGRFSGRQFSNSRSEMNVSTLELGDSALYLCASSGDSSYEQYFGPGTRLTVT.

The V gene is TRBV19, the J gene TRBJ2-6; possibly TRBD1 for D (6 bases). Germline loops: CDR1 LNHDA, CDR2 SQIVND (reference sequence). CDR3 length: 16 amino acids. Between the trimmed V and J ends, which lost 8 bases and 0 bases, there was a span of 14 bases. The CDR3 spells CASGDTPSSGANVLTF. DNA of the CDR3: TGTGCCAGTGGGGACACCCCGAGCTCTGGGGCCAACGTCCTGACTTTC.

The chain employs TRBV2 and TRBJ2-1; a possible D gene is TRBD2 (7 bases). The CDR3 loop spans 16 amino acids. Germline lookup yields CDR1 SNHLY and CDR2 FYNNEI. Trimming removed 8 bases from V and 0 bases from J, with 17 bases in between. The CDR3 here is CASVLRGGSSYNEQFF. The CDR3 DNA is TGTGCCAGCGTGTTGAGGGGGGGGAGCTCCTACAATGAGCAGTTCTTC.

The chain links TRBV7-9 to TRBJ2-4; unclear D gene. The CDR3 has 15 residues. Trimming left V 1 base short and J 0 bases short, with 7 bases between. Germline-derived CDR1 and CDR2 are SEHNR and FQNEAQ (reference sequence). CDR3 nucleotide sequence: TGTGCCAGCAGCTTAGGGGCGGTAGCCAAAAACATTCAGTACTTC. Translation: CASSLGAVAKNIQYF.

The chain employs TRBV5-6 and TRBJ2-7; the D gene could be TRBD1 or TRBD2 (5 bases each). Trimming cost V 0 bases and J 0 bases, with 16 bases left between them. Per germline, CDR1 SGHDT and CDR2 YYEEEE. There are 17 residues in the CDR3. The CDR3 is CASSLGPAGTNSYEQYF. The CDR3 DNA is TGTGCCAGCAGCTTGGGCCCAGCCGGGACCAACTCCTACGAGCAGTACTTC.

The chain has TRBV29-1 and TRBJ2-3; TRBD2 matches at 15 bases. V gave up 7 bases and J gave up 0 bases; unmatched junction bases: 5. This CDR3 spans 16 amino acids. CDR1 and CDR2 (germline): SQVTM, ANQGSEA. CDR3 nucleotides: TGCAGCGGGGCCGGGACTAGCGGGAGGAGCACAGATACGCAGTATTTT. Residues: CSGAGTSGRSTDTQYF.

In its sample, this clone was seen a few times. V gene TRBV7-6 combines with J gene TRBJ1-2; 8 bases map to TRBD1. CDR1 is SGHVS and CDR2 is FNYEAQ in the germline V gene. CDR3 length equals 15 residues. J lost 2 bases, V lost 0 bases, and 2 bases had no gene match. CDR3 sequence: CASSLARQGNYGYTF. The DNA of the CDR3 is TGTGCCAGCAGCTTAGCGCGACAGGGGAACTATGGCTACACCTTC. The whole variable domain, remainder taken from reference TRBV7-6 and TRBJ1-2, is GAGVSQSPRYKVTKRGQDVALRCDPISGHVSLYWYRQALGQGPEFLTYFNYEAQQDKSGLPNDRFSAERPEGSISTLTIQRTEQRDSAMYRCASSLARQGNYGYTFGSGTRLTVV.

The rearrangement joins TRBV9 to TRBJ2-5; TRBD2 aligns across 9 bases. This CDR3 has 17 amino acids. The junction had 11 bases not matched to a gene; V was cut back by 0 bases and J by 5 bases. Germline-derived CDR1 and CDR2 are SGDLS and YYNGEE. CDR3 coding DNA: TGTGCCAGCAGCGTAGGTCTAGCGGGACCCATCGGGGAGACCCAGTACTTC. It encodes CASSVGLAGPIGETQYF.

The V gene is TRBV28, the J gene TRBJ1-5; TRBD1 matches 8 bases. Looked up from germline, CDR1 is MDHEN and CDR2 is SYDVKM. V gave up 6 bases and J gave up 0 bases; unmatched junction bases: 16. The CDR3 has 19 residues. This CDR3 is CASSLNGQGARYSNQPQHF. CDR3 DNA sequence: TGTGCCAGCAGCTTAAACGGGCAGGGGGCCCGATATAGCAATCAGCCCCAGCATTTT.

This chain connects TRBV5-1 to TRBJ2-5; possible D gene TRBD2, 5 bases. This CDR3 region has 17 residues. Germline assignment: CDR1 SGHRS and CDR2 YFSETQ. Between the trimmed V and J ends, which lost 4 bases and 1 base, there was a span of 20 bases. CDR3 coding DNA: TGCGCCAGCAGCCAGGTCGTCCGGCGACTAACCCAAGAGACCCAGTACTTC. Protein product: CASSQVVRRLTQETQYF.

The genes are TRBV5-1 and TRBJ2-2; the D is unclear. CDR1 SGHRS and CDR2 YFSETQ come from the germline V gene. This CDR3 comprises 15 residues. V was shortened by 0 bases and J by 0 bases, with 6 bases between the two germline ends. The CDR3 bases are TGCGCCAGCAGCTTGGGCGTATCGAACACCGGGGAGCTGTTTTTT. Translating it yields CASSLGVSNTGELFF.

The V and J genes are TRBV15 and TRBJ2-7, with 8 positions matching TRBD2. Germline values: CDR1 LNHNV, CDR2 YYDKDF (reference sequence). J lost 4 bases, V lost 4 bases, and 12 bases had no gene match. The CDR3 is 16 amino acids. CDR3 sequence: CATSTRLGGRRYEQYF. CDR3 sequence (DNA): TGTGCCACCAGCACTAGATTAGGCGGGAGGAGGTACGAGCAGTACTTC.

This sequence joins TRBV4-1 and TRBJ1-4; D may be TRBD1 (5 bases). The CDR3 sequence is 16 residues long. V dropped 0 bases and J dropped 7 bases, with 15 bases sitting between them. The germline CDR1 and CDR2 sequences are MGHRA and YSYEKL. The DNA of the CDR3 is TGCGCCAGCAGCCAAGAGCCCTTCCCGGGACGTGAAAAACTGTTTTTT. Residues: CASSQEPFPGREKLFF.

V and J are TRBV18 and TRBJ2-5; D possibly corresponds to TRBD2 (5 bases). V dropped 1 base and J dropped 4 bases, with 10 bases sitting between them. CDR1 KGHSH and CDR2 LQKENI come from the germline V gene. The CDR3 consists of 14 residues. This CDR3 is CASSPLNGLETQYF. For the CDR3, the DNA is TGTGCCAGCTCACCACTCAACGGACTAGAGACCCAGTACTTC.

The V and J genes are TRBV19 and TRBJ2-7, with D unresolved. Germline CDR1 is LNHDA and CDR2 is SQIVND (reference sequence). V was shortened by 5 bases and J by 2 bases, with 16 bases between the two germline ends. The length of the CDR3 is 15 residues. The CDR3 region has the DNA TGTGCCAGTAGTGAGCATGGCAGGACGACCTACGAGCAGTACTTC. Residues: CASSEHGRTTYEQYF.

The chain combines TRBV11-2 with TRBJ1-3; D gene unclear. In germline, CDR1 is SGHAT, CDR2 FQNNGV. Trimming stripped 6 bases from V and 9 bases from J, with 12 bases between. The length of the CDR3 is 12 residues. The CDR3: CASSLEGGTIYF. CDR3 DNA sequence: TGTGCCAGCAGTCTTGAGGGTGGCACCATATATTTT.

The rearrangement links TRBV6-1 to TRBJ1-2; possible D gene TRBD1, 5 bases. The V end was cut by 7 bases, the J end by 6 bases, with 15 bases between. The CDR3 contains 13 residues. The germline V gene encodes CDR1 MNHNS and CDR2 SASEGT. The CDR3, as DNA: TGTGCCAGCAACCAACCGGGGACTGATGGCTACACCTTC. It yields the protein CASNQPGTDGYTF.

The CDR3 reads CASSSRVRGNTIYF. CDR3 DNA sequence: TGTGCCAGCAGCTCCAGGGTTCGAGGAAACACCATATATTTT. The chain uses TRBV7-9 and TRBJ1-3, with a tentative D call TRBD1 (5 bases). Germline V lookup: CDR1 SEHNR, CDR2 FQNEAQ (reference sequence). Deletions cut 4 bases from V and 4 bases from J, with 11 bases between. This CDR3 comprises 14 residues.

CDR3 residues: CASRQGGAALYGYTF. The CDR3 nucleotides read TGTGCCAGCAGACAAGGGGGGGCGGCCCTCTATGGCTACACCTTC. The J gene is TRBJ1-2, the V gene TRBV13, with D possibly matching TRBD1 (6 bases). Germline-derived CDR1 and CDR2 are PRHDT and FYEKMQ (reference sequence). Deletions cut 6 bases from V and 4 bases from J, with 18 bases between. CDR3 length: 15 residues.

The rearrangement uses TRBV7-8 and TRBJ1-6, with 11 nucleotides matching TRBD1. Trimming removed 5 bases from V and 7 bases from J; junction bases left unmatched: 4. Germline CDR1 is SGHVS and CDR2 is FQNEAQ. This CDR3 is built from 15 residues. CDR3 nucleotides: TGTGCCAGCAGCCCGTGGGACAGGGGGAATTCACCCCTCCACTTT. This sequence encodes CASSPWDRGNSPLHF.

V and J are TRBV13 and TRBJ1-2, with D possibly TRBD1 on 5 matching bases. Per the germline V gene, CDR1 is PRHDT and CDR2 is FYEKMQ (reference sequence). The CDR3 totals 12 residues. Trimming pared 4 bases from V and 5 bases from J, leaving 8 bases between. This CDR3 reads CASSSGKYGYTF. Written as DNA, the CDR3 is TGTGCCAGCAGCTCAGGGAAGTATGGCTACACCTTC. The full variable domain, its missing parts supplied by reference TRBV13 and TRBJ1-2, is AAGVIQSPRHLIKEKRETATLKCYPIPRHDTVYWYQQGPGQDPQFLISFYEKMQSDKGSIPDRFSAQQFSDYHSELNMSSLELGDSALYFCASSSGKYGYTFGSGTRLTVV.

Note on this clone: The sample has other DNA sequences that encode this CDR3 too. This chain connects TRBV6-1 to TRBJ2-3; perhaps TRBD2 as D (6 bases). With 2 bases removed from V and 1 base from J, the gap between germline ends came to 10 bases. There are 15 residues in the CDR3. Germline assignment: CDR1 MNHNS and CDR2 SASEGT. The CDR3 DNA reads TGTGCCAGCAGTGAATTGCGGGGTCGCACAGATACGCAGTATTTT. Protein: CASSELRGRTDTQYF.

V and J are TRBV7-9 and TRBJ2-7; tentatively, D is TRBD1 (5 bases). Germline lookup yields CDR1 SEHNR and CDR2 FQNEAQ (reference sequence). V was cut by 5 bases and J by 2 bases, with 13 bases left in between. The CDR3 runs to 14 residues. The CDR3: CASSPYRTPYEQYF. CDR3 nucleotide sequence: TGTGCCAGCAGCCCCTACAGGACCCCCTACGAGCAGTACTTC.

CDR3 sequence reads: CATGGRAHTQYF. The CDR3, as DNA: TGTGCCACCGGAGGGAGGGCTCATACGCAGTATTTT. The V and J genes are TRBV2 and TRBJ2-3; the match to TRBD2 covers 7 bases. V gave up 10 bases and J gave up 7 bases; unmatched junction bases: 8. Germline V gene sequence: CDR1 SNHLY, CDR2 FYNNEI. The CDR3 is made up of 12 amino acids. The variable domain in full, completed from reference TRBV2 and TRBJ2-3, reads EPEVTQTPSHQVTQMGQEVILRCVPISNHLYFYWYRQILGQKVEFLVSFYNNEISEKSEIFDDQFSVERPDGSNFTLKIRSTKLEDSAMYFCATGGRAHTQYFGPGTRLTVL.

This clone appeared once. The J gene is TRBJ2-4, the V gene TRBV10-3; D remains unclear. Trimming pared 2 bases from V and 2 bases from J, leaving 10 bases between. CDR1 and CDR2 (germline): ENHRY, SYGVKD. This CDR3 spans 15 amino acids. The CDR3 sequence is CAISEDGRSKNIQYF. In DNA form, the CDR3 reads TGTGCCATCAGTGAGGACGGCCGTTCCAAAAACATTCAGTACTTC.